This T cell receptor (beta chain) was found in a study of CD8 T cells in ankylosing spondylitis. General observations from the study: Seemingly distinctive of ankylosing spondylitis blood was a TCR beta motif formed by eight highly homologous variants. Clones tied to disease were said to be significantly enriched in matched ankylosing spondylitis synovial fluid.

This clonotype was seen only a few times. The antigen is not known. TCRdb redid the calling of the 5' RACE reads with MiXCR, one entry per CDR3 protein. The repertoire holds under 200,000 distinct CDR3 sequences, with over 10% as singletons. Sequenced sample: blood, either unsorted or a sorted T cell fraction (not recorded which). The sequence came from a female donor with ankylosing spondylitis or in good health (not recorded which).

CDR3 bases: TGTGCCAGCAGTGTTCAGGGGATTGAAGCTTTCTTT. Amino acids: CASSVQGIEAFF. The chain links TRBV25-1 to TRBJ1-1; D might be TRBD1 (6 bases). The germline V gene has CDR1 MGHDK and CDR2 SYGVNS. Trimming stripped 4 bases from V and 7 bases from J, with 10 bases between. CDR3 length equals 12 residues.